This T cell receptor (beta chain) was captured in a study of T cells in Graves' hyperthyroidism and ophthalmopathy. There are a few counts of this clonotype. RNA transcripts yielded amplified TCR beta CDR3 regions. HTBI primers were employed in a first-round RT-PCR of the TCR CDR3. TCRdb called the multiplex PCR reads again in MiXCR, with one record for every CDR3 protein. The sample contains 560,000 or so distinct CDR3 sequences, about 20% of which appear only once. This TCR was recovered from a middle-aged man with Graves' ophthalmopathy. Sequencing input: blood.

This chain's CDR3 is CAIAYAFWTGANTEAFF. CDR3 coding DNA: TGTGCCATCGCCTATGCCTTTTGGACAGGGGCTAACACTGAAGCTTTCTTT. The chain employs TRBV6-1 and TRBJ1-1; 9 positions agree with TRBD1. CDR3 length: 17 amino acids. Unmatched junction bases numbered 17, after V lost 10 bases and J lost 2 bases. CDR1 is MNHNS and CDR2 is SASEGT in the germline V gene.